This TCR beta chain was found in a study of human T cells and chemical hapten exposure. For the study at large: There were per-sample TCR yield variations, arising mainly from small pooled library volume differences.

Germline lookup yields CDR1 MDHEN and CDR2 SYDVKM. The CDR3 consists of 13 residues. The time point denotes: patch test 1, 2 weeks after DPC sensitization. Stated treatment: therapeutic diphenylcyclopropenone sensitization with weekly scalp DPC. The study enrolled 18 to 70-year-old alopecia patients suitable for DPC. It was unfractionated whole blood from which total RNA was extracted. One entry per CDR3 protein, called by TCRdb with MiXCR from the RACE reads. The data show approximately 400,000 distinct CDR3 sequences, about 4.8% seen once. With regard to this clonotype: At one of its ends the junction is not consistent with the germline gene, which may arise from a read error.

This receptor was obtained from a woman in her 50s with alopecia areata. Some clones in this sample may be carry-over from other donors' samples. The chain recombines TRBV28 with TRBJ2-7; the D gene is possibly TRBD1 (5 bases). This material consisted of whole blood, taken in connection with sensitization to the hapten diphenylcyclopropenone (DPC). CDR3 amino acids: CASSFVQAYGQYF. For the CDR3, the DNA is TGTGCCAGCAGTTTTGTACAGGCCTACGGGCAGTACTTC. Full variable domain (remainder filled in from reference TRBV28 and TRBJ2-7): DVKVTQSSRYLVKRTGEKVFLECVQDMDHENMFWYRQDPGLGLRLIYFSYDVKMKEKGDIPEGYSVSREKKERFSLILESASTNQTSMYLCASSFVQAYGQYFGPGTRLTVT.